One and the same sample provided the 26 T cell receptor beta chains below, sequenced in a study of OX40 agonist ivuxolimab in advanced cancers. Assay used: immunoSEQ multiplex PCR; TCRdb lists only in-frame clones, some missing. The sample yields around 100,000 clones, roughly nine tenths seen once. The starting material was CD4+ or CD8+ T cells sorted from blood, obtained in a trial of the OX40 agonist ivuxolimab. The receptors originated from an adult with an advanced solid tumor such as melanoma, head and neck, liver or kidney cancer.

The rearrangement links TRBV5-1 to TRBJ1-1; tentatively, D is TRBD1 (5 bases). Per germline, CDR1 SGHRS and CDR2 YFSETQ. The CDR3 extends over 14 amino acids. V lost 6 bases, J lost 1 base, and 13 bases lay in between. CDR3 nucleotides: TGCGCCAGCAAAACAGGAAGCAGGAACACTGAAGCTTTCTTT. Amino acids: CASKTGSRNTEAFF.

The sample holds one count of this clone. Other DNA variants within this sample encode the same CDR3. The CDR3 DNA sequence: TGTGCCAGTAGTTTAAGGGGCGAGCAGTACTTC. Protein sequence: CASSLRGEQYF. The gene calls are TRBV19 and TRBJ2-7; a weak D match, TRBD1 (5 bases). Germline CDR1 and CDR2: LNHDA and SQIVND (reference sequence). The length of the CDR3 is 11 residues. V lost 5 bases and J lost 6, with 8 bases in between.

J is TRBJ2-5 and V is TRBV7-3; the match to TRBD2 covers 10 bases. J gave up 4 bases and V 2 bases, and 4 bases lay outside the gene matches. This CDR3 is 15 amino acids long. CDR1 is SGHTA and CDR2 is FQGTGA in the germline V gene. CDR3 protein: CASSLVAGGTETQYF. The CDR3 DNA follows: TGTGCCAGCAGCTTAGTAGCGGGAGGTACAGAGACCCAGTACTTC.

This clone has a single count. The chain has TRBV7-5 and TRBJ1-2; no DNA check was done on the table's D call, TRBD1. TRBV7-5 is marked as a pseudogene. The CDR3 spans 12 residues. As DNA, the CDR3 is TGTGCCAGCAGCACCGGGACAAGCGGCTACACCTTC. The encoded protein is CASSTGTSGYTF.

The rearrangement joins TRBV7-8 to TRBJ2-7; a weak D match, TRBD1 (6 bases). This CDR3 comprises 13 residues. Germline V gene lookup returns CDR1 SGHVS and CDR2 FQNEAQ. With 2 bases removed from V and 5 bases from J, the gap between germline ends came to 10 bases. CDR3 amino acids: CASSLTTGNEQYF. The CDR3 nucleotides are TGTGCCAGCAGCTTAACTACAGGGAACGAGCAGTACTTC.

This clone has a handful of counts. The rearrangement uses TRBV28 and TRBJ2-5, with D perhaps matching TRBD1 (5 bases). The length of the CDR3 is 15 residues. From germline, CDR1 is MDHEN and CDR2 SYDVKM. Trimming removed 6 bases from V and 5 bases from J, with 19 bases in between. Here the CDR3 reads CASSKDATPGETQYF. CDR3 DNA sequence: TGTGCCAGCAGCAAGGACGCGACTCCAGGGGAGACCCAGTACTTC.

CDR3 in DNA: TGTGCCAGTAGTATAGAGGTGACGGACGGGAAACTGTTTTTT. Amino acid sequence: CASSIEVTDGKLFF. The J gene is TRBJ1-4, the V gene TRBV19; D call uncertain. The CDR3 consists of 14 residues. The V end was cut by 0 bases, the J end by 11 bases, with 13 bases between. CDR1 LNHDA and CDR2 SQIVND come from the germline V gene (reference sequence).

The sample holds one count of this clone. The chain combines TRBV4-3 with TRBJ2-1; TRBD2 agrees at 7 bases. J gave up 3 bases and V 0 bases, and 11 bases lay outside the gene matches. Germline V gene sequence: CDR1 LGHNA, CDR2 YSLEER. The CDR3 has 18 amino acids. The CDR3 bases are TGCGCCAGCAGCCAAGATCCCTCCCGTTCGGGGGGCTACAATGAGCAGTTCTTC. Translation: CASSQDPSRSGGYNEQFF.

The chain joins TRBV9 to TRBJ2-2, with D possibly TRBD1 on 5 matching bases. Per germline, CDR1 SGDLS and CDR2 YYNGEE. This CDR3 spans 15 amino acids. Between the trimmed V and J ends, which lost 6 bases and 4 bases, there was a span of 16 bases. For the CDR3, the DNA is TGTGCCAGCACCCCCCAGGGCACGAGCACCGGGGAGCTGTTTTTT. As protein: CASTPQGTSTGELFF.

V and J are TRBV5-6 and TRBJ1-3; maybe TRBD1 (5 bases). The CDR3 sequence is 15 residues long. Germline CDR1 SGHDT, CDR2 YYEEEE. The V end lost 2 bases, the J end lost 3 bases, and 12 bases lay between the germline ends. DNA for the CDR3: TGTGCCAGCAGCTTTTCAGGGCATAGTGGAAACACCATATATTTT. Its translation is CASSFSGHSGNTIYF.

This chain connects TRBV5-1 to TRBJ2-7; D possibly uses TRBD1 or TRBD2 (5 bases each). The V gene lost 6 bases and the J gene lost 3 bases, with 16 bases spanning the gap. Germline V gene lookup returns CDR1 SGHRS and CDR2 YFSETQ. This CDR3 has 14 amino acids. CDR3 loop: CASKKGTPNYEQYF. CDR3 DNA sequence: TGCGCCAGCAAAAAAGGGACGCCAAACTACGAGCAGTACTTC. The complete variable domain, with remaining parts taken from reference TRBV5-1 and TRBJ2-7, reads KAGVTQTPRYLIKTRGQQVTLSCSPISGHRSVSWYQQTPGQGLQFLFEYFSETQRNKGNFPGRFSGRQFSNSRSEMNVSTLELGDSALYLCASKKGTPNYEQYFGPGTRLTVT.

The rearrangement links TRBV19 to TRBJ2-5; no definite D call. The CDR3 extends over 12 amino acids. V was pared by 4 bases and J by 5 bases, with 8 bases between. Looked up from germline, CDR1 is LNHDA and CDR2 is SQIVND (reference sequence). The chain's CDR3 is CASSTGWETQYF. DNA of the CDR3: TGTGCCAGTAGTACGGGTTGGGAGACCCAGTACTTC.

This rearrangement joins TRBV5-1 to TRBJ2-1; D unresolved. CDR3 size: 14 residues. V lost 1 base, J lost 7 bases, and 12 bases lay in between. Germline CDR1 reads SGHRS; CDR2 reads YFSETQ. The CDR3 nucleotides are TGCGCCAGCAGCTTGCGGGCCAGTTCTAATGAGCAGTTCTTC. This encodes CASSLRASSNEQFF. Full variable domain (rest looked up from reference TRBV5-1 and TRBJ2-1): KAGVTQTPRYLIKTRGQQVTLSCSPISGHRSVSWYQQTPGQGLQFLFEYFSETQRNKGNFPGRFSGRQFSNSRSEMNVSTLELGDSALYLCASSLRASSNEQFFGPGTRLTVL.

The chain links TRBV30 to TRBJ2-7; D possibly matches TRBD1 or TRBD2 (5 bases each). Trimming cost V 1 base and J 5 bases, with 9 bases left between them. CDR1 is GTSNPN, CDR2 SVGIG, per germline (reference sequence). The CDR3 extends over 12 amino acids. CDR3 sequence reads: CAWSEQGHEQYF. In DNA, the CDR3 is TGTGCCTGGAGTGAGCAGGGACACGAGCAGTACTTC.

The genes are TRBV7-2 and TRBJ2-1; TRBD2 matches 7 bases. J was trimmed by 4 bases and V by 5 bases; bases with no gene match: 14. The CDR3 has 17 residues. Germline CDR1 and CDR2: SGHTA and FQGNSA. The CDR3 DNA follows: TGTGCCAGCAGCCACGTATCGGGGGGACGCGGGTACAATGAGCAGTTCTTC. The encoded protein is CASSHVSGGRGYNEQFF.

The chain uses TRBV7-2 and TRBJ2-1, with unresolved D. Germline V lookup: CDR1 SGHTA, CDR2 FQGNSA. The CDR3 is made up of 15 amino acids. V was cut by 2 bases and J by 0 bases, with 8 bases left in between. CDR3 sequence: CASSLTLSSYNEQFF. Written as DNA, the CDR3 is TGTGCCAGCAGCTTAACGCTGAGCTCCTACAATGAGCAGTTCTTC.

The chain links TRBV7-2 to TRBJ2-3, with D tentatively TRBD2 (5 bases). The CDR3 is 13 amino acids. Trimming took 5 bases from V and 8 from J, leaving 14 bases between them. Germline-derived CDR1 and CDR2 are SGHTA and FQGNSA. This CDR3 is CASSAYGGGTQYF. In nucleotides, the CDR3 is TGTGCCAGCAGCGCATATGGTGGAGGTACGCAGTATTTT.

The rearrangement links TRBV7-9 to TRBJ1-1; 10 bases match TRBD1. The ends lost 1 base at V and 3 bases at J; junction bases unmatched: 8. The CDR3 has 17 amino acids. Germline CDR1 reads SEHNR; CDR2 reads FQNEAQ (reference sequence). DNA of the CDR3: TGTGCCAGCAGCTTAGGAAAGACAGGGGGCCTAGACACTGAAGCTTTCTTT. It specifies CASSLGKTGGLDTEAFF.

This chain links TRBV7-2 with TRBJ1-2; D perhaps matches TRBD1 (6 bases). Germline-derived CDR1 and CDR2 are SGHTA and FQGNSA. The CDR3 is 16 amino acids. Between the trimmed V and J ends, which lost 5 bases and 0 bases, there was a span of 16 bases. CDR3 sequence reads: CASSETRGASNYGYTF. The DNA of the CDR3 is TGTGCCAGCAGCGAAACCAGGGGCGCTTCTAACTATGGCTACACCTTC.

J is TRBJ1-1 and V is TRBV27; no reliable D call. The V gene lost 7 bases and the J gene lost 1 base, with 13 bases spanning the gap. CDR1 and CDR2 from the germline V gene are MNHEY and SMNVEV (reference sequence). This CDR3 has 14 amino acids. CDR3 coding DNA: TGTGCCAGCAAAGGCGGGGTACCGAACACTGAAGCTTTCTTT. This gives the protein CASKGGVPNTEAFF.

The gene calls are TRBV6-5 and TRBJ2-2; tentative D call: TRBD2 (5 bases). Germline V lookup: CDR1 MNHEY, CDR2 SVGAGI. V was shortened by 7 bases and J by 5 bases, with 11 bases between the two germline ends. CDR3 length equals 13 residues. The CDR3 bases are TGTGCCAGCATGCTTAGGAGGACCGGGGAGCTGTTTTTT. Amino acids: CASMLRRTGELFF.

V is TRBV6-6 and J is TRBJ2-2; D gene ambiguous. Germline V gene sequence: CDR1 MNHNY, CDR2 SVGAGI (reference sequence). The CDR3 totals 13 residues. Trimming left V 7 bases short and J 4 bases short, with 10 bases between. CDR3 sequence reads: CASTKPLTGELFF. The CDR3 coding sequence is TGTGCCAGCACCAAGCCCCTCACCGGGGAGCTGTTTTTT.

V gene TRBV10-3 combines with J gene TRBJ2-1; 11 nucleotides align to TRBD2. J lost 8 bases, V lost 5 bases, and 5 bases had no gene match. Germline values: CDR1 ENHRY, CDR2 SYGVKD. CDR3 length equals 14 residues. CDR3 in amino acids: CAISSLAGAYEQFF. The CDR3 region has the DNA TGTGCCATCAGTTCACTAGCGGGAGCATATGAGCAGTTCTTC.

The V call is TRBV30, the J call TRBJ2-1, with 7 bases aligning to TRBD1. Germline assignment: CDR1 GTSNPN and CDR2 SVGIG (reference sequence). J gave up 7 bases and V 0 bases, and 0 bases lay outside the gene matches. The CDR3 is made up of 12 amino acids. CDR3 region: CAWSVRGNEQFF. The CDR3 DNA sequence: TGTGCCTGGAGTGTCAGGGGGAATGAGCAGTTCTTC.

Only one count was recorded for this clone. The chain carries TRBV5-1 and TRBJ1-1; perhaps TRBD1 as D (6 bases). The CDR3 is made up of 15 amino acids. V lost 1 base and J lost 1, with 11 bases in between. Germline CDR1 SGHRS, CDR2 YFSETQ. The CDR3 sequence is CASSLTGTTNTEAFF. The CDR3 DNA sequence: TGCGCCAGCAGCTTGACGGGGACAACGAACACTGAAGCTTTCTTT.

The chain carries TRBV18 and TRBJ2-1; D is uncertain. The CDR3 is 13 residues long. V gave up 1 base and J gave up 6 bases, with 7 bases separating them. In germline, CDR1 is KGHSH, CDR2 LQKENI. For the CDR3, the DNA is TGTGCCAGCTCACCACTACACATCAATGAGCAGTTCTTC. Translation: CASSPLHINEQFF.